This T cell receptor (beta chain) was captured by sequencing in a study of radiation and T cells in renal cell carcinoma. Study-wide background: Nephrectomy followed 15 Gy stereotactic body radiation by 4 weeks.

The time point denotes: blood 2 weeks post-SBRT. The treatment: 15 Gy SBRT to primary tumor, nephrectomy 4 weeks later. This clone appeared once. The V gene lost 5 bases and the J gene lost 8 bases, with 11 bases spanning the gap. CDR3 size: 12 residues. Germline V gives CDR1 SGHTA, CDR2 FQGNSA. TCRdb's table, derived via immunoSEQ multiplex PCR, lists solely in-frame clones and lacks some. Among roughly 130,000 clones listed, approximately 90% were seen once. This sequence originates from a woman between 70 and 85 years old with renal cell carcinoma. Sequenced here: blood, sampled from a patient whose treatment included radiotherapy and nephrectomy. The chain links TRBV7-2 to TRBJ2-3; D remains ambiguous. The CDR3 nucleotides read TGTGCCAGCAGCGCAAGACAAGTTACGCAGTATTTT. Protein: CASSARQVTQYF.